Sequencing of this TCR beta chain was carried out in a study of cytomegalovirus exposure and HLA in healthy donors. Study as a whole: Earlier, about 180 million T cells were analyzed, and 117 million unique TCR beta sequences were found among them.

Details on this clone: The antigen remains undetermined.

It was with 60 Vbeta and 13 Jbeta primers that the PCR ran. Using immunoSEQ multiplex PCR, the repertoire was profiled, and TCRdb retains in-frame clones only, with some absent. The sample has over 150,000 clones, 60% to 75% seen once. CDR1 and CDR2 from the germline V gene are GTSNPN and SVGIG (reference sequence). Trimming shortened V by 2 bases and J by 2 bases, and 13 bases separated the two germline ends. The CDR3 is made up of 15 amino acids. Regarding the study as a whole: After further analysis at a later stage, under 20,000 TCR beta sequences were associated with HLA alleles at 0.05 false discovery rate. The authors enumerated over 150 TCR beta chains as linked to cytomegalovirus. A reported reduction in N-insertions relative to the approximately 690-donor mean was seen in an Asian-associated ancestry cluster in a later analysis.

This chain uses TRBV30 with TRBJ1-5; D unresolved. Sequencing was done on a sample of PBMCs. The source of this sequence is a young man in good health and CMV-seronegative. CDR3 DNA sequence: TGTGCCTGGAGTTTAGGAGGGTTAGGCAATCAGCCCCAGCATTTT. Translated, it gives CAWSLGGLGNQPQHF.